This record covers a single T cell receptor (beta chain). Its antigen is unknown. Original analysis: Because ImmunoSEQ provided only junction sequences with no quality scores, the filtering differed. This table comes from immunoSEQ multiplex PCR, and its TCRdb copy is limited to in-frame clones, with some not included. V and J calls and clone size follow that table, whereas D and trimming were derived from the DNA. The profile covers 1.4 million to 1.5 million clones, with 95% to 97% appearing a single time and approximately 1.1% taken by the ten largest. The entry originates in a study of shared clonotypes between healthy human individuals. Findings of the study overall: Sampling included only blood; tissue repertoires likely differ.

The length of the CDR3 is 15 residues. The V and J ends lost 0 bases and 8 bases, in that order; junction bases with no gene match: 5. Germline V gene data show CDR1 as SGHTA and CDR2 as FQGNSA. The sequence was collected from a man younger than 40 in good health. This chain connects TRBV7-2 to TRBJ1-4; TRBD1 aligns across 8 bases. The specimen sequenced was naive CD4+ T cells sorted from blood. Subset given: CD45RA+ positively selected. The CDR3 DNA sequence: TGTGCCAGCAGCTTAGCGCGACAGGGGAGGGAAAAACTGTTTTTT. Its protein product is CASSLARQGREKLFF.